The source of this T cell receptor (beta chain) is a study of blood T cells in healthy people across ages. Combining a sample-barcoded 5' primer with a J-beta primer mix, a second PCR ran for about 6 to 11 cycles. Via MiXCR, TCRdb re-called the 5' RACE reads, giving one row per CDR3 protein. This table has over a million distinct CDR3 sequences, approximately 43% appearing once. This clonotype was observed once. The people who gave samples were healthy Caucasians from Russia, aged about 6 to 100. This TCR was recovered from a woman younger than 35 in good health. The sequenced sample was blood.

CDR3 nucleotides: TGTGCCAGTCGGCGGACGGCTGTGGACTACGAGCAGTACTTC. Its protein is CASRRTAVDYEQYF. The chain combines TRBV6-2 or TRBV6-3 with TRBJ2-5, with D hard to call. The better agreement between TRBJ2-7 and the DNA end casts doubt on the J call. The CDR3 sequence is 14 residues long. Germline values: CDR1 MNHEY, CDR2 SVGEGT.